A single sample gave rise to the 2 T cell receptor beta chains below, sequenced in a study of regulatory T cells in long-lasting Graves disease. Building of the TCR beta libraries involved iRepertoire HTBI primers and Arm-PCR of CDR3 regions. TCRdb reprocessed the multiplex PCR reads with MiXCR, giving one entry per CDR3 protein. The data hold hundreds of thousands of distinct CDR3 sequences, with roughly 20% observed a single time. Stated time point: persistent/refractory GD, antithyroid drugs over 5 years with positive TRAb. PBMC-derived RNA was used for the TCR library. The source was peripheral blood mononuclear cells (PBMCs), collected when the disease was refractory, from a patient treated with antithyroid drugs. Every receptor here comes from a female donor with Graves disease.

The chain is built from TRBV10-2 and TRBJ2-7; no clear D gene. Germline V gene lookup returns CDR1 WSHSY and CDR2 SAAADI. V lost 4 bases and J lost 5, with 6 bases in between. CDR3 length: 11 amino acids. The DNA of the CDR3 is TGCGCCAGCAGTGGCACAGACGAGCAGTACTTC. Its protein is CASSGTDEQYF.

This clonotype has at least ten counts. The chain uses TRBV7-9 and TRBJ1-1, with 7 bases aligning to TRBD1. The CDR3 has 14 amino acids. The V gene end was trimmed by 2 bases and the J gene end by 1 base; junction bases not matched to a gene: 1. The germline CDR1 and CDR2 sequences are SEHNR and FQNEAQ (reference sequence). Here the CDR3 reads CASSLWTGNTEAFF. CDR3 sequence (DNA): TGTGCCAGCAGCTTATGGACAGGGAACACTGAAGCTTTCTTT. The full variable domain, completed using reference TRBV7-9 and TRBJ1-1, is DTGVSQNPRHKITKRGQNVTFRCDPISEHNRLYWYRQTLGQGPEFLTYFQNEAQLEKSRLLSDRFSAERPKGSFSTLEIQRTEQGDSAMYLCASSLWTGNTEAFFGQGTRLTVV.